The 12 T cell receptor beta chains listed next were all sequenced from one sample in a study of cytomegalovirus exposure and HLA in healthy donors. Assay used: immunoSEQ multiplex PCR; TCRdb lists only in-frame clones, some missing. The sample carries 150,000 to 200,000 clones, 85% recorded once. The source material was PBMCs. Receptor source: a man younger than 35 in good health and CMV-seropositive.

The V call is TRBV5-1, the J call TRBJ2-2, with D unresolved. The CDR3 totals 15 residues. V dropped 1 base and J dropped 5 bases, with 12 bases sitting between them. Germline V gives CDR1 SGHRS, CDR2 YFSETQ. The CDR3 reads CASSLWSDRTGELFF. CDR3 sequence (DNA): TGCGCCAGCAGCTTGTGGAGTGATAGGACCGGGGAGCTGTTTTTT.

The DNA for the CDR3 is TGCAGCGCCCGGACCAGAGGCGGGGCTAATGAAAAACTGTTTTTT. Translated: CSARTRGGANEKLFF. The V call is TRBV29-1, the J call TRBJ1-4; D ambiguous. The V and J ends lost 7 bases and 3 bases respectively, with 18 bases between them. Germline V gives CDR1 SQVTM, CDR2 ANQGSEA. The CDR3 has 15 residues.

This chain joins TRBV4-1 and TRBJ2-3; 12 nucleotides align to TRBD2. V trimming: 2 bases; J trimming: 6 bases; junction bases outside the gene matches: 9. CDR1 and CDR2 from the germline V gene are MGHRA and YSYEKL. The CDR3 is made up of 17 amino acids. CDR3 protein: CASSQFLAGGRYDTQYF. In nucleotides, the CDR3 is TGCGCCAGCAGCCAATTCCTAGCGGGAGGGCGTTATGATACGCAGTATTTT.

This clone was observed once. V is TRBV5-1 and J is TRBJ1-1, with a possible D match to TRBD1 (6 bases). CDR1 is SGHRS and CDR2 is YFSETQ in the germline V gene. The CDR3 consists of 17 residues. V lost 0 bases to trimming and J lost 8 bases, with 23 bases between them. The CDR3 protein is CASSLARAGDTTGEAFF. For the CDR3, the DNA is TGCGCCAGCAGCTTGGCTAGGGCAGGGGACACAACGGGGGAAGCTTTCTTT.

This chain uses TRBV2 with TRBJ2-2; tentative D call: TRBD1 (5 bases). This CDR3 region has 14 residues. Germline CDR1 reads SNHLY; CDR2 reads FYNNEI. Trimming took 2 bases from V and 1 from J, leaving 5 bases between them. The CDR3 reads CASSEQGNTGELFF. The DNA for the CDR3 is TGTGCCAGCAGTGAACAGGGGAACACCGGGGAGCTGTTTTTT.

V is TRBV10-3 and J is TRBJ2-1, with 7 bases that match TRBD2. CDR1 is ENHRY and CDR2 is SYGVKD in the germline V gene. The CDR3 sequence is 14 residues long. Trimming took 11 bases from V and 8 from J; bases not matched to a gene: 15. CDR3 sequence (DNA): TGTGCCGCTCATAGCGGGTTGGGTGGGGATGAGCAGTTCTTC. It yields the protein CAAHSGLGGDEQFF.

This clone came up a few times. The J gene is TRBJ2-2, the V gene TRBV27; the match to TRBD1 covers 7 bases. Trimming cost V 2 bases and J 13 bases; bases outside gene matches: 13. This CDR3 is built from 15 residues. Germline V gene lookup returns CDR1 MNHEY and CDR2 SMNVEV (reference sequence). CDR3 amino acids: CASSLKGAPPGRLFF. The CDR3 DNA is TGTGCCAGCAGTTTAAAGGGGGCGCCCCCCGGTCGGCTGTTTTTT.

The chain joins TRBV30 to TRBJ1-1; 8 nucleotides agree with TRBD1. With V trimmed by 6 bases and J by 4 bases, 7 bases remained unmatched. The CDR3 has 13 amino acids. Germline V lookup: CDR1 GTSNPN, CDR2 SVGIG (reference sequence). This CDR3 reads CACRDRLGTEAFF. CDR3 nucleotide sequence: TGTGCCTGTAGGGACAGGTTGGGCACTGAAGCTTTCTTT.

The chain employs TRBV28 and TRBJ2-2; TRBD1 aligns across 10 bases. This CDR3 comprises 16 residues. V lost 5 bases and J lost 3; bases outside the gene matches: 6. CDR1 MDHEN and CDR2 SYDVKM come from the germline V gene. CDR3 residues: CASSLGTGAYTGELFF. DNA of the CDR3: TGTGCCAGCAGTCTCGGGACAGGGGCGTACACCGGGGAGCTGTTTTTT.

The V and J genes are TRBV6-6 and TRBJ2-2; D not resolved. Germline CDR1 is MNHNY and CDR2 is SVGAGI (reference sequence). The germline V and J ends were trimmed by 5 bases and 6 bases, with 10 bases remaining between them. The CDR3 totals 13 residues. For the CDR3, the DNA is TGTGCCAGCAGTCCCCGTATCGCCGGGGAGCTGTTTTTT. Translating it yields CASSPRIAGELFF.

The V and J genes are TRBV4-1 and TRBJ1-1; tentative D call: TRBD1 (6 bases). The CDR3 contains 13 residues. V was pared by 4 bases and J by 7 bases, with 13 bases between. CDR1 and CDR2 (germline): MGHRA, YSYEKL. As DNA, the CDR3 is TGCGCCAGCAGCCCCGCGAAAGGGGGTGAAGCTTTCTTT. Its protein product is CASSPAKGGEAFF.

The V call is TRBV5-4, the J call TRBJ1-1, with TRBD1 matching over 9 bases. V gave up 0 bases and J gave up 5 bases; unmatched junction bases: 2. The CDR3 covers 14 residues. Per germline, CDR1 SGHNT and CDR2 YYREEE (reference sequence). The DNA for the CDR3 is TGTGCCAGCAGCTTGGTGGGACAGGGAACTGAAGCTTTCTTT. Translation: CASSLVGQGTEAFF. Together with reference TRBV5-4 and TRBJ1-1, the CDR3 gives the full variable domain: ETGVTQSPTHLIKTRGQQVTLRCSSQSGHNTVSWYQQALGQGPQFIFQYYREEENGRGNFPPRFSGLQFPNYSSELNVNALELDDSALYLCASSLVGQGTEAFFGQGTRLTVV.